The subject of this entry is one T cell receptor (beta chain). Libraries were prepared by immunoSEQ multiplex PCR; TCRdb keeps only in-frame clonotypes and omits some of them. The sample carries some 220,000 clones, around 80% recorded once. This specimen comes from a study of blood T cell repertoires in COVID-19. Study-wide background: From the United States, Italy and Spain came samples of acute and convalescent COVID-19.

V was pared by 0 bases and J by 8 bases, with 4 bases of the junction left unmatched. CDR1 SGHNT and CDR2 YENEEA come from the germline V gene. This CDR3 contains 14 residues. Sequenced: peripheral blood. V usage is TRBV11-3 and J usage is TRBJ2-1, with TRBD2 matching 7 bases. This receptor was taken from a woman older than 75 with active or convalescent COVID-19. The CDR3: CASSLDGGVDEQFF. DNA for the CDR3: TGTGCCAGCAGCTTAGATGGGGGGGTCGATGAGCAGTTCTTC.